This T cell receptor (beta chain) appears in the sequencing data of a study of T cells after yellow fever vaccination. The study, taken as a whole, reports: The secondary response peaked faster, at day 5 versus 15, but was weaker. The appearance of a small share of clonotypes in both CD4 and CD8 compartments was observed. The presence of abundant clonotypes contaminating from the bulk population was possible in FACS-sorted repertoires.

TCRdb reanalysed the 5' RACE reads using MiXCR and keeps one entry per CDR3 protein. The repertoire holds some 150,000 distinct CDR3 sequences, with 8% to 13% as singletons. The CDR3 runs to 14 residues. In germline, CDR1 is MNHEY, CDR2 SVGAGI. V was trimmed by 1 base and J by 5 bases, leaving 8 bases between them. In this sample, this clonotype turned up a few times. No antigen is known for it. The chain uses TRBV6-5 and TRBJ2-2; D gene ambiguous. This TCR was recovered from a man aged 18 to 29 who received the YFV17D yellow fever vaccine. Specimen: CD8+ T cells sorted from PBMCs, collected 15 days after the yellow fever booster vaccination. The CDR3 here is CASSYFAETGELFF. In DNA form, the CDR3 reads TGTGCCAGCAGTTACTTCGCGGAGACCGGGGAGCTGTTTTTT.